A single sample gave rise to the 11 T cell receptor beta chains below, sequenced in a study of cytomegalovirus exposure and HLA in healthy donors. The method was immunoSEQ multiplex PCR; TCRdb's version includes in-frame clones alone and lacks a portion of them. The data contain about 120,000 clones, over 75% of them singletons. What was sequenced was PBMCs. All receptors come from a woman in her thirties in good health and CMV-seronegative.

This clone has just a few counts. V is TRBV4-3 and J is TRBJ1-1; D is perhaps TRBD1 (5 bases). The CDR3 has 15 amino acids. From germline, CDR1 is LGHNA and CDR2 YSLEER. V was pared by 2 bases and J by 0 bases, with 10 bases between. In DNA, the CDR3 is TGCGCCAGCAGCCAAAACAGGTACTTGAACACTGAAGCTTTCTTT. Translated: CASSQNRYLNTEAFF.

The CDR3 is CASSLQQGFSTEAFF. The DNA of the CDR3 is TGTGCCAGCAGCCTACAACAGGGGTTTAGTACTGAAGCTTTCTTT. This rearrangement joins TRBV7-2 to TRBJ1-1; 7 bases match TRBD1. Unmatched junction bases numbered 11, after V lost 5 bases and J lost 5 bases. Germline V gene sequence: CDR1 SGHTA, CDR2 FQGNSA. The CDR3 spans 15 residues.

The chain is built from TRBV6-5 and TRBJ1-2; TRBD1 aligns across 7 bases. The CDR3 runs to 13 residues. From germline, CDR1 is MNHEY and CDR2 SVGAGI. Unmatched junction bases numbered 5, after V lost 6 bases and J lost 4 bases. CDR3 DNA sequence: TGTGCCAGCAGATATCAGGGGGGCTATGGCTACACCTTC. It codes for CASRYQGGYGYTF.

This clone was recorded once. The CDR3, as DNA: TGCGCCAGCCACAGCCTCTTTAGGGGCACTGAAGCTTTCTTT. It translates to CASHSLFRGTEAFF. The rearrangement joins TRBV5-1 to TRBJ1-1; weak D call: TRBD1 (5 bases). Trimming cost V 7 bases and J 4 bases, with 17 bases left between them. The germline V gene encodes CDR1 SGHRS and CDR2 YFSETQ. This CDR3 has 14 residues. Using reference TRBV5-1 and TRBJ1-1 for the parts outside the CDR3, the full variable domain is KAGVTQTPRYLIKTRGQQVTLSCSPISGHRSVSWYQQTPGQGLQFLFEYFSETQRNKGNFPGRFSGRQFSNSRSEMNVSTLELGDSALYLCASHSLFRGTEAFFGQGTRLTVV.

In its sample, this clone was seen a few times. The V call is TRBV4-1, the J call TRBJ2-1; D is undetermined. The CDR3 contains 17 residues. Trimming removed 3 bases at V and 0 bases at J, with 15 bases between. From germline, CDR1 is MGHRA and CDR2 YSYEKL. The CDR3 DNA follows: TGCGCCAGCAGCCAGGTGTTGACTTTGAGCTCCTACAATGAGCAGTTCTTC. Protein product: CASSQVLTLSSYNEQFF.

The chain recombines TRBV7-9 with TRBJ2-3; the match to TRBD2 covers 7 bases. V was clipped by 2 bases and J by 0 bases; unmatched bases: 8. The CDR3 spans 17 residues. Germline V lookup: CDR1 SEHNR, CDR2 FQNEAQ (reference sequence). In nucleotides, the CDR3 is TGTGCCAGCAGCTTAATGCTTGGGACTACTAGCACAGATACGCAGTATTTT. It translates to CASSLMLGTTSTDTQYF.

This chain uses TRBV10-1 with TRBJ2-3, with 13 bases fitting TRBD2. The CDR3 consists of 19 residues. The ends lost 0 bases at V and 0 bases at J; junction bases unmatched: 6. Germline CDR1 is WNHNN and CDR2 is SYGVQD (reference sequence). The CDR3 loop reads CASSESTGLAGISTDTQYF. CDR3 in DNA: TGCGCCAGCAGTGAGTCTACGGGACTAGCGGGGATAAGCACAGATACGCAGTATTTT.

V gene TRBV11-3 combines with J gene TRBJ2-3, with D perhaps matching TRBD1 (8 bases). Germline V lookup: CDR1 SGHNT, CDR2 YENEEA. Deletions cut 8 bases from V and 3 bases from J, with 18 bases between. The CDR3 is made up of 15 amino acids. The CDR3 region is CASGNRGGRTDTQYF. Here the CDR3 DNA reads TGTGCCAGCGGGAACAGGGGGGGGAGAACAGATACGCAGTATTTT.

The chain carries TRBV11-2 and TRBJ2-7; 8 bases are shared with TRBD1. The length of the CDR3 is 17 residues. Looked up from germline, CDR1 is SGHAT and CDR2 is FQNNGV. With V trimmed by 5 bases and J by 2 bases, 14 bases remained unmatched. The CDR3 region has the DNA TGTGCCAGCAGCCCGATAAACCCCAGGACAGGGCCCTACGAGCAGTACTTC. This codes for CASSPINPRTGPYEQYF.

This clone was detected many times. V is TRBV7-2 and J is TRBJ1-6; TRBD1 matches at 7 bases. The junction had 5 bases not matched to a gene; V was cut back by 5 bases and J by 7 bases. CDR3 size: 14 residues. Germline V gives CDR1 SGHTA, CDR2 FQGNSA. The CDR3 region is CASSRGLENSPLHF. CDR3 nucleotide sequence: TGTGCCAGCAGCAGGGGGCTAGAGAATTCACCCCTCCACTTT.

The chain employs TRBV19 and TRBJ2-1; D possibly corresponds to TRBD2 (6 bases). The CDR3 is made up of 15 amino acids. Germline assignment: CDR1 LNHDA and CDR2 SQIVND (reference sequence). The V and J ends lost 1 base and 4 bases respectively, with 11 bases between them. CDR3 amino acids: CASSIVADFYNEQFF. Written as DNA, the CDR3 is TGTGCCAGTAGTATAGTAGCGGACTTTTACAATGAGCAGTTCTTC.